The clone carrying this T cell receptor (beta chain) appeared a few times. Its target is unknown. This sample is part of a study of neurological immune-mediated disorders. Whole-study results and caveats: The study found no CDR3 amino acid sequences shared by expanded clones across subjects, suggesting private repertoires in all groups.

By 5'RACE with 10-nucleotide random UMIs, the cDNA was made. Sequencing of 15-18 subjects in each run yielded over 190 million TCR-beta sequences. TCRdb analysed the 5' RACE reads with MiXCR anew, one entry per CDR3 protein. This table has 45,000 to 50,000 distinct CDR3 sequences, roughly 23% appearing once. The healthy controls volunteered at a blood bank in Maryland, USA. Sequencing used PBMCs. This receptor was identified in a woman between 65 and 79 years old in good health.

The CDR3 protein is CAISEFRTGNTGELFF. The CDR3 coding sequence is TGTGCCATCAGTGAGTTCAGGACAGGCAACACCGGGGAGCTGTTTTTT. This sequence joins TRBV10-3 and TRBJ2-2; TRBD1 matches at 7 bases. V shed 1 base, J shed 2 bases, and the junction held 4 bases outside the gene matches. Per germline, CDR1 ENHRY and CDR2 SYGVKD. This CDR3 comprises 16 residues.